This T cell receptor beta chain was sequenced during a study of T cell responses to AZD1222 COVID-19 vaccine. Overall study results and limits: After two AZD1222 doses, spike-specific TCR breadth and depth rose versus day 0. In a largely white British group with more females than males, clonal diversity was possibly underestimated. Repertoire sampling occurred only after the peak T cell response.

Germline V gene sequence: CDR1 LNHDA, CDR2 SQIVND (reference sequence). The CDR3 is 15 residues long. With 0 bases removed from V and 0 bases from J, the gap between germline ends came to 5 bases. Data came from immunoSEQ multiplex PCR; TCRdb stores just in-frame clones and leaves some out. The table has about 170,000 clones, about nine tenths seen once. Turning to this clone: What it recognizes is unknown.

The receptor comes from an adult in good health. Here the sequenced sample was peripheral blood, taken on day 0 of AZD1222 vaccination. The J gene is TRBJ1-4, the V gene TRBV19; D remains unclear. The CDR3 region has the DNA TGTGCCAGTAGTATAGAGAAATCAACTAATGAAAAACTGTTTTTT. Translated, it gives CASSIEKSTNEKLFF.